These T cell receptor beta chains were read from a single sample in a study of T cell repertoires in cytomegalovirus infection. Each CDR3 protein is one row after TCRdb ran MiXCR on the reads. The sample includes about 530,000 distinct CDR3 sequences, roughly 29% of them seen just once. The sequencing input was PBMCs. Receptor source: a human donor in good health (CMV status not recorded). Some clones in this sample may be carry-over from other donors' samples. Both conserved end residues are part of each CDR3. D genes are given only for firm matches. Only some rows state a clone size, as once, few, many or a class for expanded clones.

cdr3_nt cdr3_aa v_call d_call j_call clone_size
TGTGCCAGTAGCACCGGGACAGGGGGAACCGGGGAGCTGTTTTTT CASSTGTGGTGELFF TRBV19 TRBD1 TRBJ2-2 .
TGTGCCAGTAGTATGTCGCTAGTTGCCGAGCAGTACTTC CASSMSLVAEQYF TRBV19 . TRBJ2-7 .
TGTGCCAGCAGTTTATTTCTAGCGGGAGGGCTGGGTGAGCAGTTCTTC CASSLFLAGGLGEQFF TRBV28 TRBD2 TRBJ2-1 few
TGTGCCAGCAGATTAGGACTAGCGGGAAGTCAAAGTGAGCAGTTCTTC CASRLGLAGSQSEQFF TRBV6-6 TRBD2 TRBJ2-1 .
TGTGCCAGCAGCTTAGGCGGGAGCTTGGAATACAATGAGCAGTTCTTC CASSLGGSLEYNEQFF TRBV7-6 TRBD2 TRBJ2-1 .
TGTGCCAGCAGTGAGCGACACCTTACCTTCTCTGGGGCCAACGTCCTGACTTTC CASSERHLTFSGANVLTF TRBV6-1 . TRBJ2-6 .
TGTGCCAGCAGTTTAGAGGTTAGCGGGAGAGGCGAGACCCAGTACTTC CASSLEVSGRGETQYF TRBV12-3/TRBV12-4 TRBD2 TRBJ2-5 many
TGTGCCAGCAGAATTGGGACAGGGGCCAATCAGCCCCAGCATTTT CASRIGTGANQPQHF TRBV2 TRBD1 TRBJ1-5 .
TGTGCCAGCAGTTTAAGCGACGATCAGCCCCAGCATTTT CASSLSDDQPQHF TRBV12-3/TRBV12-4 . TRBJ1-5 many
TGTGCCAGCTCACCAAACAGGGGTCACACTGAAGCTTTCTTT CASSPNRGHTEAFF TRBV18 TRBD1 TRBJ1-1 .
TGTGCCAGCAGCTTTGGTTTAGCAGGCCATACGCAGTATTTT CASSFGLAGHTQYF TRBV13 . TRBJ2-3 .
TGTGCCAGCAGCTTAGGTTGGTCGGGCAGGTCGTTATTCGGCTACACCTTC CASSLGWSGRSLFGYTF TRBV7-8 . TRBJ1-2 few
TGTGCCAGCAGCTTACTCGGGCTTGAGCAGTTCTTC CASSLLGLEQFF TRBV7-2 . TRBJ2-1 many
TGTGCCAGCAGTTACAACCTTGGGCAGGGACAAGAGACCCAGTACTTC CASSYNLGQGQETQYF TRBV6-5 . TRBJ2-5 .
TGCAGCGCCGCCAGGGGAGGAGGGACAGGGGGGTTCTCCTACAATGAGCAGTTCTTC CSAARGGGTGGFSYNEQFF TRBV29-1 TRBD1 TRBJ2-1 .
TGTGCCAGCAGCCAGTCCCGGGGAGGATATGGCTACACCTTC CASSQSRGGYGYTF TRBV7-2 . TRBJ1-2 many
TGTGCCAGCACCCCTAGCGGGCTTGGCGCAGATACGCAGTATTTT CASTPSGLGADTQYF TRBV5-4 TRBD2 TRBJ2-3 .
TGTGCCAGCGCCTGGGGGGGTCGTACAGATACGCAGTATTTT CASAWGGRTDTQYF TRBV7-2 TRBD2 TRBJ2-3 few
TGTGCCATCCGGGACAGGGGACGCGGGAGCTCGAACACCGGGGAGCTGTTTTTT CAIRDRGRGSSNTGELFF TRBV27 TRBD1 TRBJ2-2 few
TGTGCCAGCACCGAGGGGGCTAGCGGGAAAGGCTACAATGAGCAGTTCTTC CASTEGASGKGYNEQFF TRBV12-3/TRBV12-4 TRBD2 TRBJ2-1 many
TGTGCCAGCAGGCCGAGACAGGGGGATATCGGTGAGCAGTTCTTC CASRPRQGDIGEQFF TRBV27 TRBD1 TRBJ2-1 .
TGCGCCAGCAGCTTAGGGACGGAGGGCACTGAAGCTTTCTTT CASSLGTEGTEAFF TRBV5-1 . TRBJ1-1 few
TGTGCCAGCAGTTCAAACCCACAGGGGTTAAATGGCTACACCTTC CASSSNPQGLNGYTF TRBV28 TRBD1 TRBJ1-2 many
TGTGCCAGCAGCCCGGGACCCGTTCCCTACGAGCAGTACTTC CASSPGPVPYEQYF TRBV7-2 . TRBJ2-7 many
TGTGCCAGCAGTTTAAGGGGACAGGGTTCGAGCGGCTACACCTTC CASSLRGQGSSGYTF TRBV28 TRBD1 TRBJ1-2 few
TGTGCCAGCAGCCCTCTAGCGGGAGTGGACAATGAGCAGTTCTTC CASSPLAGVDNEQFF TRBV7-9 TRBD2 TRBJ2-1 .
TGTGCCAGCAGCTTAGGGGACAGGGTGGCTAGGACCTTC CASSLGDRVARTF TRBV7-2 TRBD1 TRBJ1-2 many
TGTGCCAGCAGCCCCACCAATCAGCCCCAGCATTTT CASSPTNQPQHF TRBV6-2/TRBV6-3 . TRBJ1-5 .
TGTGCCAGCAGGCCGGGCCTGTTAGACTCCTACAATGAGCAGTTCTTC CASRPGLLDSYNEQFF TRBV11-2 . TRBJ2-1 .
TGCAGTGCTCTGAGACTAGCGGAATACACAGATACGCAGTATTTT CSALRLAEYTDTQYF TRBV20-1 TRBD2 TRBJ2-3 .
TGTGCCAGCAGCCAGGGGGCATGGGCTGAAGCTTTCTTT CASSQGAWAEAFF TRBV3-1 . TRBJ1-1 .
TGCAGTGCTAGAGGAGCCGGGGCTGGGGCCAACGTCCTGACTTTC CSARGAGAGANVLTF TRBV20-1 . TRBJ2-6 .
TGTGCTAGTGGTTTGAACACAGGGCCCTATGGCTACACCTTC CASGLNTGPYGYTF TRBV12-5 . TRBJ1-2 .
TGTGCCAGCAGCTTAGGTAGTACCAACACTGAAGCTTTCTTT CASSLGSTNTEAFF TRBV7-2 . TRBJ1-1 few
TGTGCCAGCAGCTTAGAACAGGCCTCTGGAAACACCATATATTTT CASSLEQASGNTIYF TRBV11-3 . TRBJ1-3 few
TGTGCCAGCAGCTGGGAAGCGGGAGTTGTCTACAATGAGCAGTTCTTC CASSWEAGVVYNEQFF TRBV7-2 TRBD2 TRBJ2-1 many
TGTGCCAGCAGCCAAGAGGGGACTAGCGGGAGATCTATTGAGCAGTTCTTC CASSQEGTSGRSIEQFF TRBV4-2 TRBD2 TRBJ2-1 few
TGTGCCAGTAGTATTCGACAGGGGTCGTACGAAAAACTGTTTTTT CASSIRQGSYEKLFF TRBV19 TRBD1 TRBJ1-4 few
TGTGCCAGCAGCGGGGACAGGGGCGACGAGCAGTACTTC CASSGDRGDEQYF TRBV7-7 TRBD1 TRBJ2-7 many
TGTGCCAGCAGCCTATCCGGCAGCATTAATGAAAAACTGTTTTTT CASSLSGSINEKLFF TRBV11-2 . TRBJ1-4 .
TGTGCCAGCAGCTCCCAGGTACTAGCGGGCCTCGCAGATACGCAGTATTTT CASSSQVLAGLADTQYF TRBV11-2 TRBD2 TRBJ2-3 many
TGTGCCAGCAGCCCACTGGGTGCGAACACTGAAGCTTTCTTT CASSPLGANTEAFF TRBV7-6 . TRBJ1-1 .
TGTGCCACCAGCAGCCCCGGGACAGGGACCCCCCTCTATGGCTACACCTTC CATSSPGTGTPLYGYTF TRBV15 TRBD1 TRBJ1-2 .
TGTGCCAGCAGCTTAAGTCGAATAGGTTCCCAAGCGCAGTATTTT CASSLSRIGSQAQYF TRBV7-8 . TRBJ2-3 few
TGTGCCAGCAGCAAGGACGGGCGAGATGAAAAACTGTTTTTT CASSKDGRDEKLFF TRBV7-6 . TRBJ1-4 .
TGTGCCAGCAGTTCACCAAGGGGGGGAGATGAAAAACTGTTTTTT CASSSPRGGDEKLFF TRBV28 . TRBJ1-4 few
TGTGCCAGCAGCTTCGGGTTTCAGATGAACACTGAAGCTTTCTTT CASSFGFQMNTEAFF TRBV7-9 . TRBJ1-1 many
TGTGCCAGCATCGGGACAGGGGGCTCTGGGGCCAACGTCCTGACTTTC CASIGTGGSGANVLTF TRBV19 TRBD1 TRBJ2-6 few
TGTGCCACCAGTGAATCCGCTGGGGGGCTCCGCACAGATACGCAGTATTTT CATSESAGGLRTDTQYF TRBV24-1 . TRBJ2-3 few
TGTGCCAGCAGTGGGCCTGTAATCACTGAAGCTTTCTTT CASSGPVITEAFF TRBV2 . TRBJ1-1 .